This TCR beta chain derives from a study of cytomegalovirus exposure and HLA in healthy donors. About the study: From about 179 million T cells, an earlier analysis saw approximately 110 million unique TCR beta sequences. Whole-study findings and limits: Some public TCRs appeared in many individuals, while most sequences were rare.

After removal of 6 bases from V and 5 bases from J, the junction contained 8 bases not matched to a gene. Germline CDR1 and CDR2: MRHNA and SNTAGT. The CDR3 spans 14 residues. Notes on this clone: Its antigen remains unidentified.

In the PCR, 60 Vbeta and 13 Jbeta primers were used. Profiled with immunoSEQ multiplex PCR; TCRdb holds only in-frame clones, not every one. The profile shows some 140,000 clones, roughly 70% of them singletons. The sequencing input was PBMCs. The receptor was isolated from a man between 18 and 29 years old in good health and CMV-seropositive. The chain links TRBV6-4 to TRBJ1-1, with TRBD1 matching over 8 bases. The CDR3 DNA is TGTGCCAGCAGGGCCGACAGGGGCGGTACTGAAGCTTTCTTT. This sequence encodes CASRADRGGTEAFF.